What follows are 4 T cell receptor beta chains derived from one specimen sequenced in a study of cytomegalovirus exposure and HLA in healthy donors. Primers for the PCR totalled 60 Vbeta and 13 Jbeta. Using immunoSEQ multiplex PCR, the repertoire was profiled, and TCRdb retains in-frame clones only, with some absent. The table lists 35,000 to 55,000 clones, approximately 80% of them singletons, with about 1.5% in the top ten. The sample consisted of PBMCs. These receptors were taken from a young man in good health and CMV-seronegative.

This chain uses TRBV4-1 with TRBJ2-5; 13 positions match TRBD2. Germline lookup yields CDR1 MGHRA and CDR2 YSYEKL. The V segment lost 2 bases and the J segment 2 bases; nucleotides outside the gene matches: 8. The CDR3 covers 18 residues. The DNA of the CDR3 is TGCGCCAGCAGCCAAAGGACACTAGCGGGAGGGATACAAGAGACCCAGTACTTC. Protein: CASSQRTLAGGIQETQYF.

The chain is built from TRBV5-1 and TRBJ2-1; D gene uncertain. V dropped 4 bases and J dropped 0 bases, with 11 bases sitting between them. The CDR3 totals 15 residues. Germline values: CDR1 SGHRS, CDR2 YFSETQ. The CDR3 DNA reads as TGCGCCAGCAGCCTTATTCGGAGCTCCTACAATGAGCAGTTCTTC. Translating it yields CASSLIRSSYNEQFF.

Regarding this clone: At one boundary the junction diverges from the germline segment, which might be a read error. This rearrangement joins TRBV5-6 to TRBJ2-7; D might be TRBD1 (6 bases). The length of the CDR3 is 13 residues. In germline, CDR1 is SGHDT, CDR2 YYEEEE. Written as DNA, the CDR3 is TGTGCCAGCAGCTTGCTTGGGGAATGGACAGACCAATTC. Protein product: CASSLLGEWTDQF.

The table lists this clone with a few counts. V usage is TRBV4-1 and J usage is TRBJ2-1; 7 nucleotides match TRBD1. There are 16 residues in the CDR3. V shed 4 bases and J 7 bases; nucleotides not matched to a gene: 13. Per germline, CDR1 MGHRA and CDR2 YSYEKL. CDR3 sequence reads: CASSPILRDRRNEQFF. The CDR3 DNA sequence: TGCGCCAGCAGCCCTATTCTCCGGGACAGAAGAAATGAGCAGTTCTTC.